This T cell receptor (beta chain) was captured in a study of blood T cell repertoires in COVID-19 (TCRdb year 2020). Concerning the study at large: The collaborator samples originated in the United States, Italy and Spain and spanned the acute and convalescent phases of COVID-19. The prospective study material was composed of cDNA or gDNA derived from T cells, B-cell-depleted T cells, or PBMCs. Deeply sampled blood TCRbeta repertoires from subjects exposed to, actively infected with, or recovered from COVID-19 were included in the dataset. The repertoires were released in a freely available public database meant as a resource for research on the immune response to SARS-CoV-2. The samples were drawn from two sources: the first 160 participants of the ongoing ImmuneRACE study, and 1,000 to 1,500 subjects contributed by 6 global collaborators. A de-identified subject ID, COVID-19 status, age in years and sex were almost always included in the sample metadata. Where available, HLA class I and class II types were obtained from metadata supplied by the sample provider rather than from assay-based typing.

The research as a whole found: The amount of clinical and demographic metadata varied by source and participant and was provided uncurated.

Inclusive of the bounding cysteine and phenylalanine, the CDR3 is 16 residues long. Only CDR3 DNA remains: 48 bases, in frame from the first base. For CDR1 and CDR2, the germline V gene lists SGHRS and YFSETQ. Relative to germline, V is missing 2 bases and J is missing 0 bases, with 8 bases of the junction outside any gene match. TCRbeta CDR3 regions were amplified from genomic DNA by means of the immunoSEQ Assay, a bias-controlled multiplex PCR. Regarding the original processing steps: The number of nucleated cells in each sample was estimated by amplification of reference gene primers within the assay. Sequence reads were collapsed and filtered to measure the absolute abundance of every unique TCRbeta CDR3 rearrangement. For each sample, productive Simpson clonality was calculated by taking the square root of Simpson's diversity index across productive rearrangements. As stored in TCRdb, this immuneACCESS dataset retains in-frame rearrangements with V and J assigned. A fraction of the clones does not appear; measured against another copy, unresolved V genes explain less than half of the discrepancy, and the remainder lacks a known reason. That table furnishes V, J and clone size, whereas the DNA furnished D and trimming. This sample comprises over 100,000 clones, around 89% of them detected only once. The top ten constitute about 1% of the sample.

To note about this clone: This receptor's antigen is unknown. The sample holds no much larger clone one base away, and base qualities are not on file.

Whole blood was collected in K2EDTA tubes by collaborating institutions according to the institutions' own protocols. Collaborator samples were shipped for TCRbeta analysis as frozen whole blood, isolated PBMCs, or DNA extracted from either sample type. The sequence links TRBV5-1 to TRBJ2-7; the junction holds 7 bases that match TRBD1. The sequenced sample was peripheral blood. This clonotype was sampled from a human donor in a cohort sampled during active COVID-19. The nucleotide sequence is TGCGCCAGCAGCTTAGGGGACAGCCGCCCCTCCTACGAGCAGTACTTC. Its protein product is CASSLGDSRPSYEQYF.